These 28 T cell receptor beta chains share one sample of origin, sequenced in a study of T-cell memory formation after mild COVID-19. TCRdb re-derived calls from the 5' RACE reads in MiXCR, one entry per CDR3 protein. The sample contains some 270,000 distinct CDR3 sequences, about 16% of which appear only once. The material sequenced was PBMCs or a T cell subset sorted from them (not recorded which). Receptors were obtained from an adult woman who had mild COVID-19 (a few samples of this study predate the infection). Cell type and time point are not known.

This clonotype appeared a few times. V usage is TRBV5-1 and J usage is TRBJ1-6; D not certain. The V end was cut by 0 bases, the J end by 8 bases, with 12 bases between. Germline V CDR1 and CDR2: SGHRS, YFSETQ. The CDR3 is made up of 15 amino acids. The CDR3 DNA follows: TGCGCCAGCAGCTTGGAGGGCCCGATGGATTCACCCCTCCACTTT. This translates into CASSLEGPMDSPLHF.

V gene TRBV4-2 combines with J gene TRBJ2-7; possible D gene TRBD2, 6 bases. V was clipped by 5 bases and J by 3 bases, with 17 bases between them. This CDR3 contains 15 residues. Germline assignment: CDR1 LGHNA and CDR2 YNFKEQ. The CDR3 loop is CASSVKQLAFYEQYF. The DNA of the CDR3 is TGTGCCAGCAGCGTAAAGCAGCTAGCGTTCTACGAGCAGTACTTC.

Here the CDR3 DNA reads TGTGCCAGCAGCCCGGGGGGGGACCAGCCCCAGCATTTT. The encoded protein is CASSPGGDQPQHF. J is TRBJ1-5 and V is TRBV7-8, with D perhaps matching TRBD1 (5 bases). This CDR3 has 13 amino acids. V lost 5 bases and J 7 bases, leaving 12 bases between the germline ends. The germline V gene has CDR1 SGHVS and CDR2 FQNEAQ.

J is TRBJ1-3 and V is TRBV4-1; TRBD1 agrees at 7 bases. The CDR3 length is 17 residues. Germline CDR1 and CDR2: MGHRA and YSYEKL. V dropped 0 bases and J dropped 7; count of bases not matched to a gene: 12. The CDR3 DNA reads as TGCGCCAGCAGCCAAGACTACGGCAGGGGGTTATCGAACACCATATATTTT. It specifies CASSQDYGRGLSNTIYF.

The rearrangement joins TRBV5-4 to TRBJ2-7; TRBD2 might be the D (5 bases). There are 12 residues in the CDR3. The germline gives CDR1 SGHNT, CDR2 YYREEE (reference sequence). V lost 6 bases and J 5 bases, leaving 12 bases between the germline ends. CDR3 DNA: TGTGCCAGCAACTCGGGGATGAACGAGCAGTACTTC. This codes for CASNSGMNEQYF.

This rearrangement joins TRBV12-2 to TRBJ2-7. TRBV12-2 is a known pseudogene. This CDR3 is 16 amino acids long. CDR3 bases: TGTGCAAGTCGCTTACCCCAACCCAACCTAACCTACGAGCAGTACTTC. It yields the protein CASRLPQPNLTYEQYF.

This clonotype has just a few counts. The chain employs TRBV12-3 or TRBV12-4 and TRBJ2-4; weak D call: TRBD1 (5 bases). The CDR3 totals 18 residues. V was shortened by 2 bases and J by 0 bases, with 17 bases between the two germline ends. The CDR3 nucleotides read TGTGCCAGCAGTTTAAGCGCCCGCGACAGACTAGCCAAAAACATTCAGTACTTC. Its protein product is CASSLSARDRLAKNIQYF.

The rearrangement uses TRBV3-1 and TRBJ1-1; D unclear. This CDR3 region has 13 residues. Germline CDR1 reads LGHDT; CDR2 reads YNNKEL (reference sequence). The germline V and J ends were trimmed by 4 bases and 0 bases, with 6 bases remaining between them. The CDR3 nucleotides are TGTGCCAGCAGCCGTGCCGTGAACACTGAAGCTTTCTTT. It yields the protein CASSRAVNTEAFF.

CDR3 amino acids: CASSDYDEQFF. CDR3 nucleotides: TGCGCCAGCAGTGATTACGATGAGCAGTTCTTC. The chain combines TRBV5-1 with TRBJ2-1; D unresolved. CDR3 length equals 11 residues. The germline gives CDR1 SGHRS, CDR2 YFSETQ. The V end was cut by 5 bases, the J end by 8 bases, with 8 bases between. Filled out from reference TRBV5-1 and TRBJ2-1, the complete variable domain reads KAGVTQTPRYLIKTRGQQVTLSCSPISGHRSVSWYQQTPGQGLQFLFEYFSETQRNKGNFPGRFSGRQFSNSRSEMNVSTLELGDSALYLCASSDYDEQFFGPGTRLTVL.

A few counts support this clonotype. The chain uses TRBV6-5 and TRBJ1-1; a weak D match, TRBD1 (6 bases). Trimming removed 2 bases from V and 1 base from J, with 14 bases in between. This CDR3 has 16 residues. From germline, CDR1 is MNHEY and CDR2 SVGAGI. The DNA of the CDR3 is TGTGCCAGCAGTTACAACAGGGTGAGGTCGAACACTGAAGCTTTCTTT. Translated: CASSYNRVRSNTEAFF.

This clonotype was found a few times. The chain links TRBV6-1 to TRBJ1-2, with 9 bases lining up with TRBD1. The germline gives CDR1 MNHNS, CDR2 SASEGT. V gave up 5 bases and J gave up 8 bases; unmatched junction bases: 12. This CDR3 is built from 15 residues. DNA of the CDR3: TGTGCCAGCAGTATCGGGACAGGGAGTTTGAGCGGCTACACCTTC. The encoded protein is CASSIGTGSLSGYTF.

The rearrangement joins TRBV6-1 to TRBJ1-1, with no clear D. Germline V lookup: CDR1 MNHNS, CDR2 SASEGT. The CDR3 has 13 residues. The ends were cut back, 6 bases at V and 0 bases at J, with 8 bases in the middle. This chain's CDR3 is CASSRSMNTEAFF. The CDR3 DNA sequence: TGTGCCAGCAGCCGGAGTATGAACACTGAAGCTTTCTTT.

This clonotype occurred a few times. The rearrangement joins TRBV5-8 to TRBJ2-1; TRBD2 matches at 13 bases. The CDR3 loop spans 19 amino acids. The germline CDR1 and CDR2 sequences are SGHTS and YDEGEE. With V trimmed by 1 base and J by 0 bases, 7 bases remained unmatched. This CDR3 reads CASSLRTSGGAFSYNEQFF. DNA of the CDR3: TGTGCCAGCAGCTTGCGTACTAGCGGGGGGGCCTTCTCCTACAATGAGCAGTTCTTC.

This chain uses TRBV9 with TRBJ1-4; 7 nucleotides align to TRBD1. Germline CDR1 and CDR2: SGDLS and YYNGEE. The CDR3 totals 15 residues. Losses at the gene ends were 3 bases for V and 3 bases for J; bases not matched to a gene: 5. The DNA for the CDR3 is TGTGCCAGCAGCGCTAGGGACAGCTCTAATGAAAAACTGTTTTTT. Its protein product is CASSARDSSNEKLFF.

In nucleotides, the CDR3 is TGCGCCAGCAGGGGACAGGGTTATGGCTACACCTTC. Residues: CASRGQGYGYTF. This rearrangement joins TRBV5-1 to TRBJ1-2; TRBD1 matches 9 bases. This CDR3 comprises 12 residues. Trimming at V came to 5 bases and at J to 5 bases, leaving 1 base not matched to a gene. Germline lookup yields CDR1 SGHRS and CDR2 YFSETQ.

By proportion, this clonotype is medium-sized (0.01 to 0.1%). The V and J genes are TRBV12-3 or TRBV12-4 and TRBJ2-5; D is tentatively TRBD1 or TRBD2 (5 bases each). This CDR3 spans 15 amino acids. Trimming removed 4 bases at V and 5 bases at J, with 17 bases between. The CDR3 coding sequence is TGTGCCAGCAGTTCCGGGACCCCGGGCGTGGAGACCCAGTACTTC. Protein: CASSSGTPGVETQYF.

The V gene is TRBV20-1, the J gene TRBJ1-5, with TRBD1 as a possible D gene (6 bases). Deletions cut 6 bases from V and 7 bases from J, with 16 bases between. The CDR3 totals 13 residues. Germline loops: CDR1 DFQATT, CDR2 SNEGSKA (reference sequence). This chain's CDR3 is CSATQGSGQPQHF. In nucleotides, the CDR3 is TGCAGTGCCACCCAGGGGAGCGGGCAGCCCCAGCATTTT.

The table lists this clonotype with a few counts. J is TRBJ2-1 and V is TRBV20-1; D gene uncertain. CDR1 is DFQATT, CDR2 SNEGSKA, per germline (reference sequence). Trimming removed 0 bases at V and 5 bases at J, with 17 bases between. This CDR3 has 16 residues. The CDR3 DNA reads TGCAGTGCTAGAGACGGGCGCGTCCCCGCCAACAATGAGCAGTTCTTC. This sequence encodes CSARDGRVPANNEQFF.

This chain uses TRBV9 with TRBJ1-1; D is unresolved. The CDR3 is made up of 15 amino acids. Trimming left V 4 bases short and J 3 bases short, with 16 bases between. CDR1 SGDLS and CDR2 YYNGEE come from the germline V gene. CDR3 bases: TGTGCCAGCAGCAAGGTACCGGGAACGGACACTGAAGCTTTCTTT. Its translation is CASSKVPGTDTEAFF.

There are a few counts of this clonotype. This chain uses TRBV25-1 with TRBJ1-5; a possible D gene is TRBD1 (6 bases). CDR1 and CDR2 (germline): MGHDK, SYGVNS. The ends were cut back, 10 bases at V and 6 bases at J, with 16 bases in the middle. The CDR3 is 13 amino acids. Written as DNA, the CDR3 is TGTGCCACTCGCGGGGGGGCGAGTCAGCCCCAGCATTTT. It is translated as CATRGGASQPQHF.

The J gene is TRBJ1-1, the V gene TRBV9, with D perhaps TRBD1 (6 bases). Trimming stripped 3 bases from V and 4 bases from J, with 16 bases between. Germline CDR1 SGDLS, CDR2 YYNGEE. The CDR3 is 15 amino acids. In nucleotides, the CDR3 is TGTGCCAGCAGCGCAGGGAGGGGCAGGGGCACTGAAGCTTTCTTT. It codes for CASSAGRGRGTEAFF.

This sequence joins TRBV7-3 and TRBJ2-2; D unclear. The CDR3 length is 14 residues. Germline CDR1 reads SGHTA; CDR2 reads FQGTGA. The ends were cut back, 5 bases at V and 3 bases at J, with 10 bases in the middle. This chain's CDR3 is CASSPSPYTGELFF. In DNA form, the CDR3 reads TGTGCCAGCAGCCCCTCGCCTTACACCGGGGAGCTGTTTTTT. The complete variable domain, with remaining parts taken from reference TRBV7-3 and TRBJ2-2, reads GAGVSQTPSNKVTEKGKYVELRCDPISGHTALYWYRQSLGQGPEFLIYFQGTGAADDSGLPNDRFFAVRPEGSVSTLKIQRTERGDSAVYLCASSPSPYTGELFFGEGSRLTVL.

At least ten counts were recorded for this clonotype. V is TRBV7-2 and J is TRBJ2-3; 10 positions agree with TRBD2. The CDR3 runs 16 residues. V shed 1 base and J 1 base; nucleotides not matched to a gene: 2. Germline loops: CDR1 SGHTA, CDR2 FQGNSA. CDR3 protein: CASSLVGTSGTDTQYF. Written as DNA, the CDR3 is TGTGCCAGCAGCTTAGTGGGGACTAGCGGCACAGATACGCAGTATTTT.

J is TRBJ1-2 and V is TRBV5-1; D perhaps matches TRBD1 (5 bases). Germline V lookup: CDR1 SGHRS, CDR2 YFSETQ. V lost 6 bases, J lost 7 bases, and 16 bases lay in between. This CDR3 region has 13 residues. CDR3 sequence reads: CASNERGGGGYTF. Written as DNA, the CDR3 is TGCGCCAGCAACGAGCGCGGGGGTGGTGGCTACACCTTC.

V is TRBV27 and J is TRBJ1-1; 7 bases match TRBD1. V was pared by 6 bases and J by 1 base, with 5 bases of the junction left unmatched. CDR3 length: 14 residues. Germline assignment: CDR1 MNHEY and CDR2 SMNVEV (reference sequence). CDR3 sequence reads: CASRATGRNTEAFF. In DNA, the CDR3 is TGTGCCAGCAGGGCGACAGGGAGGAACACTGAAGCTTTCTTT.

This sequence joins TRBV4-2 and TRBJ2-3; 9 nucleotides line up with TRBD2. CDR1 and CDR2 (germline): LGHNA, YNFKEQ. This CDR3 region has 18 residues. The ends lost 2 bases at V and 5 bases at J; junction bases unmatched: 14. The CDR3 nucleotides are TGTGCCAGCAGCCAACAACCACTAGCGGGTTACAGACGAGATACGCAGTATTTT. The encoded protein is CASSQQPLAGYRRDTQYF.

This chain joins TRBV6-6 and TRBJ2-5; D unresolved. In germline, CDR1 is MNHNY, CDR2 SVGAGI (reference sequence). The CDR3 is 15 amino acids. V was trimmed by 4 bases and J by 3 bases, leaving 15 bases between them. The CDR3 DNA reads as TGTGCCAGCAGTTCCCATGGGTACCGTGAAGAGACCCAGTACTTC. Amino acid sequence: CASSSHGYREETQYF.

In its sample, this clonotype was seen many times. The gene calls are TRBV7-2 and TRBJ2-2; possibly TRBD2 for D (6 bases). Trimming pared 1 base from V and 8 bases from J, leaving 14 bases between. Germline V CDR1 and CDR2: SGHTA, FQGNSA. CDR3 length: 15 amino acids. This CDR3 is CASSLVAPAGGELFF. CDR3 in DNA: TGTGCCAGCAGCTTAGTCGCGCCTGCGGGAGGGGAGCTGTTTTTT.